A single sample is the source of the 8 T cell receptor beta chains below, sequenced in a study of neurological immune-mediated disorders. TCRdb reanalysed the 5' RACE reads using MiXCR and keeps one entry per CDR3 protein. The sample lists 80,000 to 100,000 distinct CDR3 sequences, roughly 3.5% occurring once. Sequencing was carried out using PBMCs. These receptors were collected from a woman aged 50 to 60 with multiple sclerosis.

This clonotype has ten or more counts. CDR3 amino acids: CASSLVSRDRGYTF. In DNA form, the CDR3 reads TGTGCCAGCAGCTTAGTTAGCCGGGACAGAGGCTACACCTTC. The rearrangement links TRBV7-8 to TRBJ1-2; 7 bases map to TRBD1. The CDR3 covers 14 residues. The germline V gene has CDR1 SGHVS and CDR2 FQNEAQ. The junction had 7 bases not matched to a gene; V was cut back by 1 base and J by 8 bases.

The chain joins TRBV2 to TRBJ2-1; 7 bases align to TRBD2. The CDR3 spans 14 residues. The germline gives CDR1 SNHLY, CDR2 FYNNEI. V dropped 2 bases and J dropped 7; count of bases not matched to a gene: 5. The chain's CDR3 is CASSELPGGNEQFF. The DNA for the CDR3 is TGTGCCAGCAGTGAACTGCCGGGGGGTAATGAGCAGTTCTTC.

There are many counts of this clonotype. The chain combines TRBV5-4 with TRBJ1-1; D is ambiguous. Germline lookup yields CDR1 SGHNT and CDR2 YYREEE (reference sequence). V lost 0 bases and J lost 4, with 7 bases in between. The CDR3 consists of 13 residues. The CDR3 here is CASSLAGITEAFF. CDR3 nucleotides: TGTGCCAGCAGCTTGGCCGGGATCACTGAAGCTTTCTTT.

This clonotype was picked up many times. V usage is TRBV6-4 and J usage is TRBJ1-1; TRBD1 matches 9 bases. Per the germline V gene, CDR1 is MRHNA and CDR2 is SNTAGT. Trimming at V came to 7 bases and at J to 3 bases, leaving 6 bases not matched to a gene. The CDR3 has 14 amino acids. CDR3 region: CASIRDRVYTEAFF. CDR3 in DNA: TGTGCCAGCATTAGGGACAGGGTGTACACTGAAGCTTTCTTT.

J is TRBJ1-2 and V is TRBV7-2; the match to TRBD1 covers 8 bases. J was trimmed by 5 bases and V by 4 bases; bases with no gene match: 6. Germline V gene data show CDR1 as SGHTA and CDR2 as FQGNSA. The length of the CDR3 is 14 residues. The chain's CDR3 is CASSSRQGWYGYTF. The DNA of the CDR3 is TGTGCCAGCAGCTCGCGACAGGGGTGGTATGGCTACACCTTC. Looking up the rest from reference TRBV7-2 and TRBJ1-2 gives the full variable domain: GAGVSQSPSNKVTEKGKDVELRCDPISGHTALYWYRQSLGQGLEFLIYFQGNSAPDKSGLPSDRFSAERTGGSVSTLTIQRTQQEDSAVYLCASSSRQGWYGYTFGSGTRLTVV.

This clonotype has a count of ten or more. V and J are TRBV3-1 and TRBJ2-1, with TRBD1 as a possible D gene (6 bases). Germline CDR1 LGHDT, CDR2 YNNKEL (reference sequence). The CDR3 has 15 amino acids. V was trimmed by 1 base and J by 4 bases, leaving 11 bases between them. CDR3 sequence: CASSQVSGDYNEQFF. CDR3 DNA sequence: TGTGCCAGCAGCCAAGTGTCAGGGGATTACAATGAGCAGTTCTTC.

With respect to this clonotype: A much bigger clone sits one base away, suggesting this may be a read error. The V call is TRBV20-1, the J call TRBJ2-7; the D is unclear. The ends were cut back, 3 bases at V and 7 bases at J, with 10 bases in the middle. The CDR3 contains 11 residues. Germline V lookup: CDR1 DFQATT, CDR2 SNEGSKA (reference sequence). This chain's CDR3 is CSASRYKEQYF. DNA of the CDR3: TGCAGTGCTAGTAGGTATAAAGAGCAGTACTTC.

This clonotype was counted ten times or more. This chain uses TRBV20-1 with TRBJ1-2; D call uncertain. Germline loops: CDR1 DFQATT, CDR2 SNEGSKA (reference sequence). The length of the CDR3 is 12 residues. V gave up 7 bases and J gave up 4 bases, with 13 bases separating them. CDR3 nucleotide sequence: TGCAGTGTCGCGCTCCAAATCTATGGCTACACCTTC. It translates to CSVALQIYGYTF.